This T cell receptor beta chain was sequenced in a study of OX40 agonist ivuxolimab in advanced cancers. Looking at the study overall: At around 83% male, the cohort had a mean age of 60 years, ranging from 23 to 79.

About this clone itself: Antigen specificity is unknown.

Study results and limitations: At doses 0.1 to 3.0 mg/kg, CD4+ and CD8+ clones expanded. Still undetermined is the antigen specificity of the expanded peripheral T cells.

Sequencing used immunoSEQ multiplex PCR; TCRdb keeps in-frame clones, though not all of them. Of some 90,000 clones in the sample, roughly 90% were seen once. The ends were cut back, 2 bases at V and 6 bases at J, with 14 bases in the middle. Germline V CDR1 and CDR2: WNHNN, SYGVQD (reference sequence). The CDR3 extends over 15 amino acids. The sequence was collected from an adult with an advanced solid tumor such as melanoma, head and neck, liver or kidney cancer. Sequencing was performed on CD4+ or CD8+ T cells sorted from blood, taken in a trial of the OX40 agonist ivuxolimab. The chain links TRBV10-1 to TRBJ2-1, with D possibly TRBD1 on 7 matching bases. The CDR3 loop is CASSELAGGGNEQFF. The CDR3 nucleotides read TGCGCCAGCAGTGAGCTTGCAGGGGGAGGCAATGAGCAGTTCTTC.